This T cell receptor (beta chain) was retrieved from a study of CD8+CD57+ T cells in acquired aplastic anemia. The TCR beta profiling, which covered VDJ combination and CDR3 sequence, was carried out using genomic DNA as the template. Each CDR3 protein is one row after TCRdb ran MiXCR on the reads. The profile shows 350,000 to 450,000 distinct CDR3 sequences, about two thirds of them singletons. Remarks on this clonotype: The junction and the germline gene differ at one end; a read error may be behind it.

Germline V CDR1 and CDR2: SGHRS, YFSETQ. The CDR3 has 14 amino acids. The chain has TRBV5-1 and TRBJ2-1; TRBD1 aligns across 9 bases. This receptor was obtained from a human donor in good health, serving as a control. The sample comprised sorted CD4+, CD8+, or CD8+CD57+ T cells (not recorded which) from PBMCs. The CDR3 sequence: CASSWTGERLEQFF. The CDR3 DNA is TGTGCTAGCAGCTGGACAGGGGAGAGACTTGAGCAGTTCTTC.